This T cell receptor beta chain was captured by sequencing in a study of T cells in Graves' hyperthyroidism and ophthalmopathy. Germline V gene sequence: CDR1 MNHEY, CDR2 SMNVEV (reference sequence). This CDR3 is built from 18 residues. The V segment lost 2 bases and the J segment 0 bases; nucleotides outside the gene matches: 8. Researchers took RNA transcripts and amplified the TCR beta CDR3 regions from them. The study used the HTBI primer set for a first-round RT-PCR of the TCR CDR3. One entry per CDR3 protein results from TCRdb running MiXCR on the multiplex PCR reads. The repertoire holds roughly 400,000 distinct CDR3 sequences, with more than 20% as singletons. It was 8 to 10 ml of fresh peripheral blood that supplied the PBMCs. About this clonotype: The antigen is not known.

Notes on the study in general: Most thyroid clonotypes that were expanded above 0.001 also turned up in blood.

The receptor's source is a man aged 50 to 60 with Graves' hyperthyroidism. Sample: blood. The chain joins TRBV27 to TRBJ2-1; 9 positions match TRBD2. CDR3 in amino acids: CASSLARRLAVSYNEQFF. In nucleotides, the CDR3 is TGTGCCAGCAGTTTAGCCCGAAGACTAGCGGTCTCCTACAATGAGCAGTTCTTC.